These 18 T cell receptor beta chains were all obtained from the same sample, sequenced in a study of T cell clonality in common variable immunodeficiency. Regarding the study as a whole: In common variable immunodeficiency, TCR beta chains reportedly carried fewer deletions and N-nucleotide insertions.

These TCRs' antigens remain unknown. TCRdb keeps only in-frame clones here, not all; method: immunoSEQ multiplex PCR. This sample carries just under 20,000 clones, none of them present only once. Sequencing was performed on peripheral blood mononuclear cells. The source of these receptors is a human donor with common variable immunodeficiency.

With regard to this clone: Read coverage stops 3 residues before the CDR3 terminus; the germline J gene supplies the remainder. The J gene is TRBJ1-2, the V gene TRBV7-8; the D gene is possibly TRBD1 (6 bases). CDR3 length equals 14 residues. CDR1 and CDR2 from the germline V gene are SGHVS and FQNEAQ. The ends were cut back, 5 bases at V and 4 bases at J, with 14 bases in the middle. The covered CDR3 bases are TGTGCCAGCAGCCCGACAGGACAGACCTATGGC. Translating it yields CASSPTGQTYG. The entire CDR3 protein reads CASSPTGQTYGYTF.

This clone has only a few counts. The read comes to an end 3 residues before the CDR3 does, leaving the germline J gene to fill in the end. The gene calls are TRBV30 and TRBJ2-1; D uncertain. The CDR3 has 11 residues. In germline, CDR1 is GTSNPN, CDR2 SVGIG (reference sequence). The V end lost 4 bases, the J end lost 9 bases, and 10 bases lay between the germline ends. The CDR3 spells CAWTRTGEQFF. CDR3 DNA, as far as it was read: TGTGCCTGGACGCGTACGGGTGAG.

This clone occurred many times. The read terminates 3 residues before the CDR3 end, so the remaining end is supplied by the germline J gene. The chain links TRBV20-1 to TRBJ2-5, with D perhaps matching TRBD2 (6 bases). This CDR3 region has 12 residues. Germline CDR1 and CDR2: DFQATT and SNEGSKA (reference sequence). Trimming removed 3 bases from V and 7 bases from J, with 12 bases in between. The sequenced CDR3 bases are TGCAGTGCTAGGACTAGTACGGGGACC. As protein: CSARTSTGT. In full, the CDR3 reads CSARTSTGTQYF.

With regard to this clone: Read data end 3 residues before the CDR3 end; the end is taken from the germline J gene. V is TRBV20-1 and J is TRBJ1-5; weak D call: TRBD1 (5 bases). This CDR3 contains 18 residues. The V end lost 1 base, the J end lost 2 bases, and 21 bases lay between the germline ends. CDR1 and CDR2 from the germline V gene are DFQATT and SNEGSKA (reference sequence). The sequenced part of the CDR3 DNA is TGCAGTGCTAGAGGGGGCTATTCGGGTTATGCAGGCAATCAGCCC. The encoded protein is CSARGGYSGYAGNQP. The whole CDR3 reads CSARGGYSGYAGNQPQHF.

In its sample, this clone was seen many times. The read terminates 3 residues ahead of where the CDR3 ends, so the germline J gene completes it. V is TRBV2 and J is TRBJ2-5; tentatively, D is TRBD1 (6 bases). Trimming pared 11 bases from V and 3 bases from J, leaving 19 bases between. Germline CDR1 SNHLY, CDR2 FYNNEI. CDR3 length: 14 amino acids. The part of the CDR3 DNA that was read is TGTGCCGGGGATGCGACAGGTTTGAAAGAGACC. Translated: CAGDATGLKET. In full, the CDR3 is CAGDATGLKETQYF.

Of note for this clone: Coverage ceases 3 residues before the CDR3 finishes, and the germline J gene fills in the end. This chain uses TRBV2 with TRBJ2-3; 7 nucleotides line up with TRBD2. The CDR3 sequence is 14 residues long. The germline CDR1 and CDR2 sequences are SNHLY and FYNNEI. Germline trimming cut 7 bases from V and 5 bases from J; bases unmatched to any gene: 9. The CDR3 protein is CASKAGTTLDTQYF. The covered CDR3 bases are TGTGCCAGCAAGGCGGGGACTACCTTAGATACG.

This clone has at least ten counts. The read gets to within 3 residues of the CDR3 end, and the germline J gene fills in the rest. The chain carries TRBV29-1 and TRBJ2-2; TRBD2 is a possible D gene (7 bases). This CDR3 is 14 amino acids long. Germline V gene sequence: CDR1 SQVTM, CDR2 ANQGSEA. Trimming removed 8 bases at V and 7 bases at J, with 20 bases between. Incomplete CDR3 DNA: TGCAGCCCAACCAGTGGAGGGGGGGGCGGGGAG. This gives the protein CSPTSGGGGGE. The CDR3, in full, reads CSPTSGGGGGELFF.

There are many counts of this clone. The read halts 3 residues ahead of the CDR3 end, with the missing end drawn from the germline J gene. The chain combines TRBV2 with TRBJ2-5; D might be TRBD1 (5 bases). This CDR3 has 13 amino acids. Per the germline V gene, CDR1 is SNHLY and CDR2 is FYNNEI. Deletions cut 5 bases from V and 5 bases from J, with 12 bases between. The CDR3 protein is CASSSTARETQYF. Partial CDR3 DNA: TGTGCCAGCAGTTCGACAGCGCGGGAGACC.

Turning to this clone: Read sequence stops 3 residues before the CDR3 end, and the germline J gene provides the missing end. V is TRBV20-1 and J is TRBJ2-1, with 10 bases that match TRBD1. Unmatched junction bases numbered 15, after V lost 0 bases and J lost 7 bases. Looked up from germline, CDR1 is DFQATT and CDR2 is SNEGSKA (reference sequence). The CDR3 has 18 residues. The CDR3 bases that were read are TGCAGTGCTAGAGATCACCGGACAGGGGGGCACGGGATAAATGAG. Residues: CSARDHRTGGHGINE. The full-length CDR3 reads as CSARDHRTGGHGINEQFF.

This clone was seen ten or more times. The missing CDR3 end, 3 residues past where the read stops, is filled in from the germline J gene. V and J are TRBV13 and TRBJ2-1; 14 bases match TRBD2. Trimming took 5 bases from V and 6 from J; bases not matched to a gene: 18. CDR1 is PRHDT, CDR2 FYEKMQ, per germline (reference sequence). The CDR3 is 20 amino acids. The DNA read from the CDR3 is TGTGCCAGCAGCCTAAAAGGGGGGACTAGCGGGAGAATGGGAACCAATGAG. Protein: CASSLKGGTSGRMGTNE. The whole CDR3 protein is CASSLKGGTSGRMGTNEQFF.

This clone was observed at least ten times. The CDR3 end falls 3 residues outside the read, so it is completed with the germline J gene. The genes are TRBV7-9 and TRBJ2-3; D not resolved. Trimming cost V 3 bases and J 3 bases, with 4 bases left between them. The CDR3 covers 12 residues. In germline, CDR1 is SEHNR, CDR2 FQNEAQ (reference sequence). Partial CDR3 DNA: TGTGCCAGCAGCTTCCCGACAGATACG. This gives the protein CASSFPTDT. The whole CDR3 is CASSFPTDTQYF.

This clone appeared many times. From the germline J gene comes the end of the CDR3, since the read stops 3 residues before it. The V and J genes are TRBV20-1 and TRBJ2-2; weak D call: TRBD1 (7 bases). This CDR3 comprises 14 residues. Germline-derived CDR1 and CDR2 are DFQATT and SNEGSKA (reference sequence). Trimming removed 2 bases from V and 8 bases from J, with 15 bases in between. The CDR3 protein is CSARSLQGRGELFF. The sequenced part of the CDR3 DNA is TGCAGTGCTAGATCGTTACAGGGGAGGGGGGAG.

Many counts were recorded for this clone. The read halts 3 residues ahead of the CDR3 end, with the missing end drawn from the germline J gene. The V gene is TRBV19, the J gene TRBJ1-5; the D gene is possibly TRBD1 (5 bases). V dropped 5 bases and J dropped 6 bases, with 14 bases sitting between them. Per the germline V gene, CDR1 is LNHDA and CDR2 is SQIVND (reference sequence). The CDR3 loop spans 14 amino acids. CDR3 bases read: TGTGCCAGTAGTGCACCGCAGGGTCTTCAGCCC. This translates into CASSAPQGLQP. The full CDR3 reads CASSAPQGLQPQHF.

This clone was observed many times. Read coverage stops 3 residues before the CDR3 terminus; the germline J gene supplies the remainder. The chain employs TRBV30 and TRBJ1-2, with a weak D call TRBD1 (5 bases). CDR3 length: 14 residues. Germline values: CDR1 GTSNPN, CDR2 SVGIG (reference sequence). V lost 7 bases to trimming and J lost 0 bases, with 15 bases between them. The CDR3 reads CASIPQTANYGYTF. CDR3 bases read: TGTGCCTCAATACCCCAGACAGCTAACTATGGC.

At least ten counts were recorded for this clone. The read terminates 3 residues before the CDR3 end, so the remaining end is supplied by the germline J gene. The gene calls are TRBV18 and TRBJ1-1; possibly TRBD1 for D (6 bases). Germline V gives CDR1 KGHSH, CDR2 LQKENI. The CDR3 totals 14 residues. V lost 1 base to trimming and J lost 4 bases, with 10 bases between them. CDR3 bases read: TGTGCCAGCTCACCACGAGGGGGATTCACTGAA. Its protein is CASSPRGGFTE. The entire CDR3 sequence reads CASSPRGGFTEAFF.

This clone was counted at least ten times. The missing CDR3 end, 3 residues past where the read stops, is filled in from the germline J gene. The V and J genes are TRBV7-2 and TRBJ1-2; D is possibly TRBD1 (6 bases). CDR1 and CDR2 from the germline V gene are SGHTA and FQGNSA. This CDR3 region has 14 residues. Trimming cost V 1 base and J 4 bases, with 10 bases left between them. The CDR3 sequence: CASSLDREIYGYTF. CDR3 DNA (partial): TGTGCCAGCAGCTTAGACAGGGAAATCTATGGC.

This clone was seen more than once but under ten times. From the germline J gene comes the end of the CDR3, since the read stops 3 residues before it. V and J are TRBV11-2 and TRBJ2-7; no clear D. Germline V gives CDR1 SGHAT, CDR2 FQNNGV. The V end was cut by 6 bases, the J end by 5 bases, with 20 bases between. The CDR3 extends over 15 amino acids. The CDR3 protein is CASRPLFLVGNEQYF. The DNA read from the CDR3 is TGTGCCAGCAGGCCCCTCTTTTTGGTGGGCAACGAG. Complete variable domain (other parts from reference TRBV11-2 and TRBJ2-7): EAGVAQSPRYKIIEKRQSVAFWCNPISGHATLYWYQQILGQGPKLLIQFQNNGVVDDSQLPKDRFSAERLKGVDSTLKIQPAKLEDSAVYLCASRPLFLVGNEQYFGPGTRLTVT.

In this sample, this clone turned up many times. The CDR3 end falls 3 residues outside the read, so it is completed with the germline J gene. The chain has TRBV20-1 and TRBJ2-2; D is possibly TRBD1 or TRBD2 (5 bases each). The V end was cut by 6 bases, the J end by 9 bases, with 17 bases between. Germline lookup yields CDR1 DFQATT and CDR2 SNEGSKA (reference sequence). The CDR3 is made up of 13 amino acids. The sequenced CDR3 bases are TGCAGTGCCCGAGAGGGGTTGGTCCGGGAG. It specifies CSAREGLVRE. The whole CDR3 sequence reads CSAREGLVRELFF.